This T cell receptor (beta chain) was sequenced for a study of T cell responses to AZD1222 COVID-19 vaccine. Study-wide context: Second doses at about 4 or about 12 weeks were pooled.

Of note for this clone: The antigen is undetermined.

Overall study results and limits: Sampled repertoires all dated from after the peak T cell response. Recipients of two AZD1222 doses showed rising Spike-specific TCR breadth and depth. Clonal diversity was possibly underestimated; the donors were predominantly white British and more often female.

Sequencing was performed with immunoSEQ multiplex PCR; in TCRdb, only in-frame clones are kept and a portion is missing. The table lists 130,000 to 150,000 clones, 70% to 90% of them singletons. This CDR3 has 12 amino acids. V trimming: 6 bases; J trimming: 4 bases; junction bases outside the gene matches: 2. Germline V gene sequence: CDR1 MRHNA, CDR2 SNTAGT. Sequenced material: peripheral blood, taken on day 0 of AZD1222 vaccination. The rearrangement links TRBV6-4 to TRBJ2-7, with 8 nucleotides matching TRBD1. The source of this sequence is an adult in good health. This CDR3 reads CASRRTGYEQYF. DNA for the CDR3: TGTGCCAGCAGAAGGACAGGGTACGAGCAGTACTTC.